This T cell receptor beta chain was sequenced for a study of glioma-infiltrating T cells (dated by TCRdb to about 2016). For context, the study as a whole: Sequencing of TCR alpha- and beta-chain repertoires was performed on glioma tissue, on non-neoplastic brain tissue, and on matched peripheral blood mononuclear cells. To measure how far tissue and blood T-cell populations diverged, each tissue-infiltrating repertoire was compared against the peripheral blood repertoire of the same patient. The paired cohort was made up of three low-grade glioma patients, eight or nine primary glioblastoma patients and three non-glioma patients who contributed non-neoplastic brain tissue. The study at large found these results: Very few CDR3 sequences were found to be shared between tissue and blood, and this scarcity was attributed to high CDR3 diversity and limited sampling. Group comparisons rested on small numbers: three non-neoplastic, three low-grade glioma and several glioblastoma patients. VJ-independent divergence between tissue and blood was found to be below expectation in non-neoplastic patients but above expectation in all gliomas, particularly low-grade gliomas.

CDR1 and CDR2 were assigned from the germline V gene as SQVTM and ANQGSEA. Spanning cysteine to phenylalanine, the CDR3 consists of 15 amino acids. Just the 45-base CDR3 DNA is kept, in frame starting at base 1. Unmatched junction bases come to 12, with V trimmed by 4 bases and J by 5 bases. This clonotype was picked up a small number of times. Its specific antigen is unknown. No much larger clone exists at a distance of one base, and base qualities are not known. The iRepertoire nested amplicon-rescue multiplex PCR (arm-PCR) platform was used to amplify TCR alpha and beta CDR3 regions from RNA. One-step reverse transcription and amplification used about 95-400 ng of tissue mRNA or PBMC total RNA as input. Following bead purification, Illumina adapters were added by a secondary multiplex PCR, and libraries between 200 and 400 bp were gel-purified. The libraries contained internal 6-nucleotide barcodes that were used for demultiplexing. Sequencing of libraries was performed on an Illumina MiSeq with 2x220 or 2x250 nucleotide paired-end reads. In the source study's methods: Paired reads were merged using FLASH 1.2.11 and were aligned to the GRCh37 human genome using BWA-MEM, after which TRA and TRB reads were extracted. For V and J assignment, an IMGT-derived reference of cassette sequences and CDR3 motifs that included pseudogenes was used. Reads were translated in three frames, and productive CDR3s were defined as those with a C...FGXG motif and no stop codons. Clonotypes were defined as unique combinations of V-J cassette pair and CDR3 amino acid sequence. Hamming distance filtering was applied to reads, with thresholds set by the sequence error rate of each sample in mapped regions. TCRdb reworked the public reads: Q25 trimming with fastp, MiXCR clone assembly, productive beta chains retained. Each entry is one CDR3 protein sequence, shown with its most common DNA and genes. In this record, the V and J calls reflect TCRdb's handling and not the investigators' own analysis. For this sample the table gives 100,000 to 150,000 distinct CDR3 sequences, of which 20% to 25% were detected only once. The top ten constitute approximately 16% of the sample.

Sequencing used glioma tissue, nonneoplastic brain tissue, or PBMCs (not recorded which). This TCR was sampled from a human donor with low-grade glioma or glioblastoma, undergoing nonglioma brain surgery, or in good health (not recorded which). This sequence uses TRBV29-1 and TRBJ2-7; 9 of the junction bases match TRBD2. At the DNA level, the sequence is TGCAGCGTTGTACCTGGCGGGAGGGCCATGGACGAGCAGTACTTC. Its amino acids are CSVVPGGRAMDEQYF.